The 30 T cell receptor beta chains reported below all come from one sample, sequenced in a study of blood T cell repertoires in COVID-19. TCRdb's table, derived via immunoSEQ multiplex PCR, lists solely in-frame clones and lacks some. This repertoire shows around 160,000 clones, 84% found once; its top ten account for almost 6%. Material: PBMCs or T cells enriched from blood (not recorded which). Receptor source: a woman aged 45 to 65 who had been exposed to COVID-19.

The chain carries TRBV7-2 and TRBJ2-7, with 13 bases lining up with TRBD2. Germline trimming cut 5 bases from V and 2 bases from J; bases unmatched to any gene: 6. The CDR3 is 16 amino acids. Germline V gives CDR1 SGHTA, CDR2 FQGNSA. This CDR3 is CASSLGLAGVPYEQYF. The CDR3 DNA reads TGTGCCAGCAGCCTAGGACTAGCGGGGGTCCCCTACGAGCAGTACTTC.

J is TRBJ2-2 and V is TRBV5-4; 7 bases agree with TRBD1. The trim removed 7 bases at V and 1 base at J, leaving 4 bases unmatched. This CDR3 has 14 residues. Germline V gives CDR1 SGHNT, CDR2 YYREEE (reference sequence). The CDR3 nucleotides read TGTGCCAGCCACAGACAGGGGAACACCGGGGAGCTGTTTTTT. This gives the protein CASHRQGNTGELFF.

This rearrangement joins TRBV10-2 to TRBJ2-2; 8 bases are shared with TRBD2. CDR1 is WSHSY, CDR2 SAAADI, per germline. V was clipped by 2 bases and J by 13 bases; unmatched bases: 18. This CDR3 is 17 amino acids long. The CDR3 protein is CASSETLPAGGPRWLFF. CDR3 sequence (DNA): TGCGCCAGCAGTGAGACCCTCCCCGCGGGGGGCCCGCGTTGGCTGTTTTTT.

The rearrangement uses TRBV5-6 and TRBJ1-6; possible D gene TRBD1, 6 bases. The CDR3 is 15 residues long. With 0 bases removed from V and 8 bases from J, the gap between germline ends came to 12 bases. Germline V gene data show CDR1 as SGHDT and CDR2 as YYEEEE. The CDR3 DNA follows: TGTGCCAGCAGCTTGGGGACAGTCCTCCATTCACCCCTCCACTTT. Amino acids: CASSLGTVLHSPLHF.

The chain couples TRBV15 to TRBJ2-5; D might be TRBD2 (5 bases). Trimming stripped 0 bases from V and 5 bases from J, with 7 bases between. This CDR3 contains 13 residues. Germline assignment: CDR1 LNHNV and CDR2 YYDKDF (reference sequence). The CDR3 loop is CATSRDPGETQYF. The CDR3 nucleotides are TGTGCCACCAGCAGAGACCCGGGGGAGACCCAGTACTTC.

The rearrangement joins TRBV7-6 to TRBJ1-5, with D possibly being TRBD1 (6 bases). The CDR3 loop spans 15 amino acids. V lost 5 bases and J lost 1, with 12 bases in between. Germline V lookup: CDR1 SGHVS, CDR2 FNYEAQ. The CDR3 protein is CASSRQQGSNQPQHF. The CDR3 nucleotides read TGTGCCAGCAGCAGGCAACAGGGCAGCAATCAGCCCCAGCATTTT.

The chain employs TRBV18 and TRBJ1-2; 9 positions agree with TRBD1. CDR3 size: 16 residues. V gave up 2 bases and J gave up 6 bases; unmatched junction bases: 10. CDR1 and CDR2 (germline): KGHSH, LQKENI. The CDR3 sequence is CASSPGTGHASDGYTF. The CDR3 nucleotides are TGTGCCAGCTCACCAGGGACAGGGCATGCGAGCGATGGCTACACCTTC.

The rearrangement links TRBV7-2 to TRBJ1-1, with 9 bases matching TRBD1. This CDR3 has 16 amino acids. Trimming removed 7 bases from V and 4 bases from J; junction bases left unmatched: 13. Germline V lookup: CDR1 SGHTA, CDR2 FQGNSA. This CDR3 reads CASILGRGQGLTEAFF. CDR3 DNA: TGTGCCAGCATCCTTGGGAGAGGACAGGGGCTCACTGAAGCTTTCTTT.

The J gene is TRBJ1-2, the V gene TRBV5-6; D is possibly TRBD1 (5 bases). The CDR3 extends over 13 amino acids. CDR1 and CDR2 from the germline V gene are SGHDT and YYEEEE. Trimming removed 4 bases from V and 7 bases from J, with 14 bases in between. This CDR3 reads CASSPVGLGGYTF. The CDR3 nucleotides are TGTGCCAGCAGCCCCGTGGGGCTAGGTGGCTACACCTTC.

A few counts support this clone. The V and J genes are TRBV5-6 and TRBJ2-7; D unclear. The germline gives CDR1 SGHDT, CDR2 YYEEEE. The CDR3 runs 12 residues. V gave up 2 bases and J gave up 2 bases, with 5 bases separating them. As DNA, the CDR3 is TGTGCCAGCAGCTTCCAAACCTACGAGCAGTACTTC. Protein product: CASSFQTYEQYF.

As concerns this clone: Other DNA sequences in this specimen translate into the identical CDR3. The chain employs TRBV6-5 and TRBJ2-5, with no clear D. This CDR3 has 11 residues. Trimming pared 6 bases from V and 5 bases from J, leaving 7 bases between. Germline V lookup: CDR1 MNHEY, CDR2 SVGAGI. CDR3 residues: CASRSGETQYF. Here the CDR3 DNA reads TGTGCCAGCAGGTCCGGGGAGACCCAGTACTTC.

This chain uses TRBV7-9 with TRBJ1-5; no clear D. Germline V CDR1 and CDR2: SEHNR, FQNEAQ (reference sequence). The CDR3 is 12 amino acids. Trimming removed 4 bases at V and 4 bases at J, with 5 bases between. The CDR3 region has the DNA TGTGCCAGCAGCTCGACAAATCAGCCCCAGCATTTT. This codes for CASSSTNQPQHF.

Note on this clone: The junction does not match germline at one end; this may be a read error. The V and J genes are TRBV4-1 and TRBJ1-3; D is ambiguous. The CDR3 runs to 16 residues. Germline-derived CDR1 and CDR2 are MGHRA and YSYEKL. The CDR3 nucleotides read TGCGCCAGCAGCAAAGAGGGCTTGGTCTCTGGAAACACCATATATTTT. Its protein product is CASSKEGLVSGNTIYF.

The chain has TRBV4-3 and TRBJ2-3; a possible D gene is TRBD2 (5 bases). V gave up 3 bases and J gave up 4 bases, with 11 bases separating them. The V gene's germline CDR1 is LGHNA and CDR2 YSLEER. CDR3 length: 14 residues. CDR3 amino acids: CASSQEARADTQYF. In DNA, the CDR3 is TGCGCCAGCAGCCAGGAGGCCCGGGCAGATACGCAGTATTTT.

The chain carries TRBV19 and TRBJ1-1, with TRBD1 matching over 7 bases. The V segment lost 3 bases and the J segment 1 base; nucleotides outside the gene matches: 2. Per germline, CDR1 LNHDA and CDR2 SQIVND (reference sequence). The CDR3 runs to 14 residues. The DNA of the CDR3 is TGTGCCAGTAGTATGAGACAGGGGAACACTGAAGCTTTCTTT. Amino acids: CASSMRQGNTEAFF. The variable domain in full, with the rest retrieved from reference TRBV19 and TRBJ1-1, is DGGITQSPKYLFRKEGQNVTLSCEQNLNHDAMYWYRQDPGQGLRLIYYSQIVNDFQKGDIAEGYSVSREKKESFPLTVTSAQKNPTAFYLCASSMRQGNTEAFFGQGTRLTVV.

J is TRBJ1-2 and V is TRBV6-2 or TRBV6-3; D remains ambiguous. Germline-derived CDR1 and CDR2 are MNHEY and SVGEGT. V lost 4 bases and J 6 bases, leaving 18 bases between the germline ends. There are 15 residues in the CDR3. CDR3 sequence: CASSSEAPVLNGYTF. As DNA, the CDR3 is TGTGCCAGCAGTTCCGAGGCGCCCGTTCTCAATGGCTACACCTTC.

This chain links TRBV25-1 with TRBJ2-5, with TRBD2 matching over 8 bases. CDR3 length: 16 amino acids. J lost 3 bases, V lost 3 bases, and 9 bases had no gene match. Germline-derived CDR1 and CDR2 are MGHDK and SYGVNS. The CDR3 sequence is CASSEGLAGLKETQYF. CDR3 nucleotides: TGTGCCAGCAGTGAGGGGCTAGCGGGCTTGAAAGAGACCCAGTACTTC.

The chain links TRBV11-2 to TRBJ2-3; no clear D. Trimming stripped 6 bases from V and 4 bases from J, with 14 bases between. This CDR3 has 14 residues. CDR1 and CDR2 from the germline V gene are SGHAT and FQNNGV. This CDR3 reads CASRSQVVPDTQYF. Written as DNA, the CDR3 is TGTGCCAGCAGGAGTCAGGTGGTACCAGATACGCAGTATTTT.

The chain combines TRBV7-9 with TRBJ2-3; D is perhaps TRBD2 (5 bases). The germline CDR1 and CDR2 sequences are SEHNR and FQNEAQ (reference sequence). The V and J ends lost 2 bases and 4 bases respectively, with 19 bases between them. The CDR3 totals 17 residues. The CDR3 nucleotides read TGTGCCAGCAGCTTAAACGAGCGGACCGCGGGCGCAGATACGCAGTATTTT. Its translation is CASSLNERTAGADTQYF.

This clone was picked up a small number of times. The rearrangement uses TRBV5-1 and TRBJ1-6; TRBD1 matches 9 bases. This CDR3 spans 15 amino acids. Germline V lookup: CDR1 SGHRS, CDR2 YFSETQ. After removal of 0 bases from V and 8 bases from J, the junction contained 3 bases not matched to a gene. The chain's CDR3 is CASSLDRGRDSPLHF. The DNA for the CDR3 is TGCGCCAGCAGCTTGGACAGGGGGCGGGATTCACCCCTCCACTTT. The variable domain in full, completed from reference TRBV5-1 and TRBJ1-6, reads KAGVTQTPRYLIKTRGQQVTLSCSPISGHRSVSWYQQTPGQGLQFLFEYFSETQRNKGNFPGRFSGRQFSNSRSEMNVSTLELGDSALYLCASSLDRGRDSPLHFGNGTRLTVT.

The CDR3 region is CATSRDELQGGGYTF. The CDR3 DNA reads TGTGCCACCAGCAGAGATGAGTTACAGGGCGGTGGCTACACCTTC. The chain recombines TRBV15 with TRBJ1-2; maybe TRBD1 (6 bases). Per the germline V gene, CDR1 is LNHNV and CDR2 is YYDKDF (reference sequence). The CDR3 has 15 residues. V lost 0 bases and J lost 7, with 15 bases in between.

This clone has a single count. The rearrangement uses TRBV7-8 and TRBJ1-1, with D hard to call. This CDR3 has 14 residues. Germline values: CDR1 SGHVS, CDR2 FQNEAQ. Trimming left V 0 bases short and J 1 base short, with 6 bases between. This chain's CDR3 is CASSLALSNTEAFF. The CDR3 DNA follows: TGTGCCAGCAGCTTAGCACTTTCGAACACTGAAGCTTTCTTT.

This rearrangement joins TRBV11-2 to TRBJ2-1; 7 positions agree with TRBD2. CDR1 and CDR2 from the germline V gene are SGHAT and FQNNGV. This CDR3 has 14 residues. V was pared by 1 base and J by 7 bases, with 4 bases of the junction left unmatched. The CDR3 region is CASSLVISGNEQFF. As DNA, the CDR3 is TGTGCCAGCAGCTTAGTTATTAGCGGGAATGAGCAGTTCTTC.

The rearrangement joins TRBV6-2 or TRBV6-3 to TRBJ2-2; D might be TRBD2 (7 bases). This CDR3 is built from 15 residues. V was shortened by 4 bases and J by 5 bases, with 14 bases between the two germline ends. The germline V gene has CDR1 MNHEY and CDR2 SVGEGT. CDR3 in DNA: TGTGCCAGCAGTTCGGGGGCGGGAGATACCGGGGAGCTGTTTTTT. Translating it yields CASSSGAGDTGELFF.

The chain couples TRBV6-8 to TRBJ2-3, with 12 bases lining up with TRBD2. Germline CDR1 is MNHGY and CDR2 is SAAAGT. With 6 bases clipped from V and 5 bases from J, the junction kept 6 bases outside the gene matches. The CDR3 consists of 15 residues. The CDR3 here is CASRSSGGAGDTQYF. As DNA, the CDR3 is TGTGCCAGCAGATCTAGCGGGGGGGCCGGAGATACGCAGTATTTT.

This clone was seen only once. This rearrangement joins TRBV9 to TRBJ1-5; maybe TRBD1 (5 bases). This CDR3 spans 14 amino acids. The germline V and J ends were trimmed by 2 bases and 4 bases, with 10 bases remaining between them. Germline values: CDR1 SGDLS, CDR2 YYNGEE. The CDR3 DNA is TGTGCCAGCAGCGTCGGGGAGGGGAATCAGCCCCAGCATTTT. This gives the protein CASSVGEGNQPQHF.

To note about this clone: A much larger clone differs by one base, so this may be a read error. The V gene is TRBV6-2 or TRBV6-3, the J gene TRBJ1-1; the match to TRBD1 covers 7 bases. The V gene end was trimmed by 2 bases and the J gene end by 2 bases; junction bases not matched to a gene: 2. CDR1 is MNHEY, CDR2 SVGEGT, per germline. The CDR3 contains 14 residues. CDR3 coding DNA: TGTGCCAGCAGTTACGGGACAGCCAACACTGAAGCTTTCTTT. Translation gives CASSYGTANTEAFF.

This chain connects TRBV10-1 to TRBJ1-4, with D maybe TRBD1 (5 bases). The CDR3 loop spans 13 amino acids. Trimming removed 5 bases at V and 8 bases at J, with 12 bases between. Germline V gene data show CDR1 as WNHNN and CDR2 as SYGVQD (reference sequence). CDR3: CASSPRVGEKLFF. The CDR3 coding sequence is TGCGCCAGCAGTCCCAGGGTAGGGGAAAAACTGTTTTTT.

The gene calls are TRBV5-1 and TRBJ2-6; D is uncertain. CDR3 length: 15 residues. Between the trimmed V and J ends, which lost 5 bases and 3 bases, there was a span of 12 bases. Germline loops: CDR1 SGHRS, CDR2 YFSETQ. DNA for the CDR3: TGCGCCAGCAGTTATACAGCAAGTGGGGCCAACGTCCTGACTTTC. Translated: CASSYTASGANVLTF.

The J gene is TRBJ1-5, the V gene TRBV4-1; D gene unclear. This CDR3 has 16 residues. The germline V and J ends were trimmed by 0 bases and 6 bases, with 15 bases remaining between them. Germline lookup yields CDR1 MGHRA and CDR2 YSYEKL. For the CDR3, the DNA is TGCGCCAGCAGCCAAGACAATACAGTGCGTATTCAGCCCCAGCATTTT. Translation gives CASSQDNTVRIQPQHF.